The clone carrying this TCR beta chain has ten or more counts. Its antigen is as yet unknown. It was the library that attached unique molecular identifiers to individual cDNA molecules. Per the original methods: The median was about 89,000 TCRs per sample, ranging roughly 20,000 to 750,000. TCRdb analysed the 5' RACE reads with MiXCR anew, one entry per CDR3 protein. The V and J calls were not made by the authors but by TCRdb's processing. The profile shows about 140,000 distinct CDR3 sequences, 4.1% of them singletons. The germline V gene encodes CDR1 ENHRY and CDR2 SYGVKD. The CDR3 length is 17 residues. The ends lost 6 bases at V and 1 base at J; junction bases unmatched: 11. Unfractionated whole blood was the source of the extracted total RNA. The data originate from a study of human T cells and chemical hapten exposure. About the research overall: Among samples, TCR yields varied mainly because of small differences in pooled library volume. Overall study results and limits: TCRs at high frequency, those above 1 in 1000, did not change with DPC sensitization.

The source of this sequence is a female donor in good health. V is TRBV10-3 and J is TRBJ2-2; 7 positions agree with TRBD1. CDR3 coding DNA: TGTGCCATCAGCGGGACAGCCCTAAAAGAGAACACCGGGGAGCTGTTTTTT. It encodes CAISGTALKENTGELFF.